This T cell receptor (beta chain) was recovered during a study of T cell repertoires in cytomegalovirus infection. One entry per CDR3 protein, called by TCRdb with MiXCR from the reads. This sample yields around 900,000 distinct CDR3 sequences, of which around 32% are seen a single time; roughly 13% belongs to the top ten. Germline V lookup: CDR1 MNHNS, CDR2 SASEGT. The CDR3 length is 17 residues. Trimming took 4 bases from V and 5 from J; bases not matched to a gene: 10. This clonotype was seen a handful of times. Its specificity is not known. The starting material was cultured CD8+ T cells from PBMCs, obtained from culture after CMV antigen stimulation. This chain uses TRBV6-1 with TRBJ1-6; 8 bases agree with TRBD1. This TCR was recovered from a human donor in good health (CMV status not recorded). Some clones in this sample may be carry-over from other donors' samples. CDR3 in amino acids: CASSGPDRDKNNSPLHF. In nucleotides, the CDR3 is TGTGCCAGCAGTGGCCCGGACAGGGATAAGAATAATTCACCCCTCCACTTT.